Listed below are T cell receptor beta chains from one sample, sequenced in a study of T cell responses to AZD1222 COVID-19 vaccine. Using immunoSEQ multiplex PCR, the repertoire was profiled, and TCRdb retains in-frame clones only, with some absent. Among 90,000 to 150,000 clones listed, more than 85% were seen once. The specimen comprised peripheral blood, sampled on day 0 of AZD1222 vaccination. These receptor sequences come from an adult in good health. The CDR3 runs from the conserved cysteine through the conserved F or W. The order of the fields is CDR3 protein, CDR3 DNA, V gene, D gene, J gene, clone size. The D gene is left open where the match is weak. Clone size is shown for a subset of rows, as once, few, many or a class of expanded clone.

CDR3: CASRPGGPSDTQYF; DNA: TGTGCCAGCCGGCCGGGAGGGCCTTCAGATACGCAGTATTTT; V: TRBV6-5; D: TRBD2; J: TRBJ2-3; size: NA
CDR3: CASSPGTGGRFQPQHF; DNA: TGTGCCAGCAGTCCGGGGACAGGGGGAAGGTTTCAGCCCCAGCATTTT; V: TRBV28; D: TRBD1; J: TRBJ1-5; size: NA
CDR3: CATSRAPTGGRFPYEQYF; DNA: TGTGCCACCAGCAGAGCTCCGACAGGGGGTCGATTCCCCTACGAGCAGTACTTC; V: TRBV15; D: TRBD1; J: TRBJ2-7; size: NA
CDR3: CASSPGQGSETQYF; DNA: TGCGCCAGCAGTCCCGGACAGGGGTCAGAGACCCAGTACTTC; V: TRBV10-2; D: TRBD1; J: TRBJ2-5; size: many
CDR3: CSASRGGQSEKLFF; DNA: TGCAGTGCTAGTCGGGGGGGACAGAGTGAAAAACTGTTTTTT; V: TRBV20-1; D: TRBD1; J: TRBJ1-4; size: NA
CDR3: CASSPGSGEQFF; DNA: TGTGCCAGCAGCCCAGGGTCTGGTGAGCAGTTCTTC; V: TRBV7-3; D: NA; J: TRBJ2-1; size: NA
CDR3: CASSSDTGGYGYTF; DNA: TGCGCCAGCAGCTCGGACACTGGGGGCTATGGCTACACCTTC; V: TRBV5-1; D: NA; J: TRBJ1-2; size: NA
CDR3: CASSLNGYEQYF; DNA: TGTGCCAGCAGTTTAAATGGCTACGAGCAGTACTTC; V: TRBV27; D: NA; J: TRBJ2-7; size: once
CDR3: CASSPNSGRYNEQFF; DNA: TGTGCCAGCAGCCCCAATAGCGGGAGATACAATGAGCAGTTCTTC; V: TRBV7-9; D: TRBD2; J: TRBJ2-1; size: NA
CDR3: CASSFGLADRVGGYTF; DNA: TGCGCCAGCAGCTTCGGACTCGCCGACAGGGTCGGGGGCTACACCTTC; V: TRBV5-1; D: TRBD1; J: TRBJ1-2; size: NA
CDR3: CASGLLGNEQFF; DNA: TGTGCCAGCGGTCTACTGGGCAATGAGCAGTTCTTC; V: TRBV2; D: NA; J: TRBJ2-1; size: NA
CDR3: CASSLAGTGELFF; DNA: TGCGCCAGCAGCTTGGCAGGGACCGGGGAGCTGTTTTTT; V: TRBV5-1; D: NA; J: TRBJ2-2; size: NA
CDR3: CASSIRENEQFF; DNA: TGTGCCAGTAGTATTAGGGAGAATGAGCAGTTCTTC; V: TRBV19; D: NA; J: TRBJ2-1; size: NA
CDR3: CASSLRTSGTYEQYF; DNA: TGTGCCAGCAGCTTACGGACTAGCGGGACCTACGAGCAGTACTTC; V: TRBV5-4; D: TRBD2; J: TRBJ2-7; size: NA
CDR3: CASSFVGGYEQYF; DNA: TGTGCCAGCAGTTTCGTCGGGGGCTACGAGCAGTACTTC; V: TRBV6-5; D: NA; J: TRBJ2-7; size: NA